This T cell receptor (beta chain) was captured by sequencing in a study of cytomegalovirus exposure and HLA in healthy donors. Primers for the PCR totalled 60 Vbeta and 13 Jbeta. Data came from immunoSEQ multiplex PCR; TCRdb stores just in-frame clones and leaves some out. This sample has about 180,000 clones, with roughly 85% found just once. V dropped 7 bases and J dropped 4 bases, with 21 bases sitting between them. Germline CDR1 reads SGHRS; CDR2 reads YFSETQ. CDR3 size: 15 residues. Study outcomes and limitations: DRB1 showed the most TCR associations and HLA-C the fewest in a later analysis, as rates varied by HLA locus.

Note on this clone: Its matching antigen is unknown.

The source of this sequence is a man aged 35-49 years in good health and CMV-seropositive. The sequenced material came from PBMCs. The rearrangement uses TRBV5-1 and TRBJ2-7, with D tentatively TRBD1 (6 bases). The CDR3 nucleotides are TGCGCCAGCGCGCCGTCCGACAGGATCTCATACGAGCAGTACTTC. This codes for CASAPSDRISYEQYF.